The 26 T cell receptor beta chains below were found in one sample sequenced in a study of response to subunit inactivated influenza vaccine. A single record per CDR3 protein comes from TCRdb applying MiXCR to the RT-PCR reads. The sample carries about 700,000 distinct CDR3 sequences, 11% to 15% recorded once. The sample in question was PBMCs from blood, obtained less than 15 days before vaccination. The receptor set was obtained from a man aged 50-59 years who received an inactivated influenza vaccine.

This clonotype was counted only a few times. This chain uses TRBV20-1 with TRBJ2-3; D is unclear. This CDR3 region has 10 residues. CDR1 is DFQATT and CDR2 is SNEGSKA in the germline V gene (reference sequence). The germline V and J ends were trimmed by 8 bases and 3 bases, with 6 bases remaining between them. CDR3 residues: CSPQTDTQYF. CDR3 nucleotides: TGCAGTCCTCAGACAGATACGCAGTATTTT.

The chain is built from TRBV5-1 and TRBJ2-1; possibly TRBD1 or TRBD2 for D (5 bases each). This CDR3 is built from 17 residues. V was shortened by 3 bases and J by 5 bases, with 21 bases between the two germline ends. Germline CDR1 is SGHRS and CDR2 is YFSETQ. CDR3 amino acids: CASSSRGEGTPDNEQFF. The CDR3 DNA reads TGCGCCAGCAGCTCCCGGGGAGAGGGGACGCCAGACAATGAGCAGTTCTTC. Combining the CDR3 with reference TRBV5-1 and TRBJ2-1 gives the whole variable domain KAGVTQTPRYLIKTRGQQVTLSCSPISGHRSVSWYQQTPGQGLQFLFEYFSETQRNKGNFPGRFSGRQFSNSRSEMNVSTLELGDSALYLCASSSRGEGTPDNEQFFGPGTRLTVL.

A few counts support this clonotype. This rearrangement joins TRBV18 to TRBJ2-5, with TRBD2 matching over 9 bases. Germline V gene sequence: CDR1 KGHSH, CDR2 LQKENI. There are 16 residues in the CDR3. The junction had 12 bases not matched to a gene; V was cut back by 6 bases and J by 4 bases. CDR3 nucleotide sequence: TGTGCCAGCTCCCAACAGCTAGCGGGATCAGGAGAGACCCAGTACTTC. Residues: CASSQQLAGSGETQYF.

This clonotype appeared many times. The rearrangement joins TRBV11-2 to TRBJ1-1; a possible D gene is TRBD1 (6 bases). V dropped 4 bases and J dropped 11 bases, with 32 bases sitting between them. This CDR3 is built from 18 residues. Per the germline V gene, CDR1 is SGHAT and CDR2 is FQNNGV. CDR3 residues: CASSYTFKGGSFQIPAFF. For the CDR3, the DNA is TGTGCCAGCAGCTACACCTTCAAAGGGGGAAGCTTTCAGATTCCCGCTTTCTTT.

Many counts were recorded for this clonotype. V is TRBV5-1 and J is TRBJ2-5, with 12 bases aligning to TRBD2. V shed 4 bases and J 4 bases; nucleotides not matched to a gene: 5. Germline V gene sequence: CDR1 SGHRS, CDR2 YFSETQ. The CDR3 loop spans 15 amino acids. The CDR3 region has the DNA TGCGCCAGCAGCACTATACTAGCGGGAGGAGAGACCCAGTACTTC. Protein product: CASSTILAGGETQYF.

This clonotype was counted ten times or more. The V call is TRBV3-1, the J call TRBJ1-1; D unresolved. Trimming took off 1 base at V and 2 bases at J, with 11 bases between the two ends. Germline CDR1 reads LGHDT; CDR2 reads YNNKEL (reference sequence). The CDR3 totals 15 residues. CDR3 amino acids: CASSQASGFNTEAFF. The DNA of the CDR3 is TGTGCCAGCAGCCAAGCGAGTGGCTTTAACACTGAAGCTTTCTTT.

The chain links TRBV6-2 or TRBV6-3 to TRBJ2-2; D call uncertain. Germline lookup yields CDR1 MNHEY and CDR2 SVGEGT. CDR3 length: 13 amino acids. V was cut by 4 bases and J by 6 bases, with 9 bases left in between. The CDR3 DNA follows: TGTGCCAGCAGTTGGGTGGTGTCCGGGGAGCTGTTTTTT. As protein: CASSWVVSGELFF.

This clonotype was observed many times. The genes are TRBV30 and TRBJ1-3; D is unclear. CDR1 and CDR2 (germline): GTSNPN, SVGIG (reference sequence). Trimming removed 5 bases at V and 4 bases at J, with 6 bases between. This CDR3 contains 11 residues. CDR3 DNA sequence: TGTGCCTGGGGGCCCGGAAACACCATATATTTT. Translated, it gives CAWGPGNTIYF.

This clonotype was counted only a few times. The chain employs TRBV5-6 and TRBJ2-5; 7 bases agree with TRBD2. Germline loops: CDR1 SGHDT, CDR2 YYEEEE. CDR3 size: 17 residues. The V segment lost 3 bases and the J segment 5 bases; nucleotides outside the gene matches: 16. The CDR3 DNA is TGTGCCAGCAGCTCCCCCGGGACTATGGGCGGCCAGGAGACCCAGTACTTC. It encodes CASSSPGTMGGQETQYF. The complete variable domain, with remaining parts taken from reference TRBV5-6 and TRBJ2-5, reads DAGVTQSPTHLIKTRGQQVTLRCSPKSGHDTVSWYQQALGQGPQFIFQYYEEEERQRGNFPDRFSGHQFPNYSSELNVNALLLGDSALYLCASSSPGTMGGQETQYFGPGTRLLVL.

The chain is built from TRBV20-1 and TRBJ1-5; 7 positions agree with TRBD1. CDR1 is DFQATT, CDR2 SNEGSKA, per germline (reference sequence). This CDR3 is 13 amino acids long. Trimming at V came to 6 bases and at J to 3 bases, leaving 5 bases not matched to a gene. CDR3 DNA: TGCAGTGCCAGACAGGGTTTCAATCAGCCCCAGCATTTT. Translated: CSARQGFNQPQHF.

The chain links TRBV28 to TRBJ2-7; 9 nucleotides match TRBD1. Germline-derived CDR1 and CDR2 are MDHEN and SYDVKM. The CDR3 is 16 amino acids. Trimming took 2 bases from V and 3 from J; bases not matched to a gene: 8. The CDR3 loop is CASSLRPGTGNYEQYF. The CDR3 nucleotides are TGTGCCAGCAGTTTAAGGCCCGGGACAGGGAACTACGAGCAGTACTTC.

This chain connects TRBV11-2 to TRBJ2-7; TRBD2 agrees at 15 bases. V shed 2 bases and J 7 bases; nucleotides not matched to a gene: 12. Germline CDR1 SGHAT, CDR2 FQNNGV. The CDR3 runs to 18 residues. CDR3 in amino acids: CASSLIGTSGRLGLEQYF. The CDR3 region has the DNA TGTGCCAGCAGCTTAATAGGGACTAGCGGGAGGTTAGGGCTGGAGCAGTACTTC.

This clonotype was found a few times. The V and J genes are TRBV15 and TRBJ2-6; D unresolved. The V gene's germline CDR1 is LNHNV and CDR2 YYDKDF (reference sequence). The CDR3 has 14 residues. V lost 3 bases, J lost 4 bases, and 7 bases lay in between. The CDR3 bases are TGTGCCACCAGCAGGGACGCCGGGGCCAACGTCCTGACTTTC. It encodes CATSRDAGANVLTF.

This sequence joins TRBV10-3 and TRBJ2-5, with TRBD2 as a possible D gene (6 bases). The CDR3 has 14 residues. The V gene's germline CDR1 is ENHRY and CDR2 SYGVKD. V was pared by 10 bases and J by 5 bases, with 20 bases between. CDR3 DNA sequence: TGTGCCACCTCCCAGGGTGGGGGGATTGAGACCCAGTACTTC. Protein: CATSQGGGIETQYF.

This sequence joins TRBV4-3 and TRBJ2-3; 7 bases fit TRBD2. Germline CDR1 LGHNA, CDR2 YSLEER. J lost 0 bases, V lost 8 bases, and 11 bases had no gene match. The CDR3 runs 16 residues. CDR3 in DNA: TGCGCCAGCCACTACGGGCTAGCGGACAGCACAGATACGCAGTATTTT. Protein product: CASHYGLADSTDTQYF.

The rearrangement joins TRBV6-1 to TRBJ2-7; D possibly uses TRBD1 or TRBD2 (5 bases each). V was pared by 5 bases and J by 5 bases, with 13 bases between. Per germline, CDR1 MNHNS and CDR2 SASEGT. The CDR3 contains 13 residues. The CDR3 loop is CASSRDGGNEQYF. CDR3 nucleotide sequence: TGTGCCAGCAGTAGGGATGGGGGTAACGAGCAGTACTTC.

This clonotype was recorded many times. This chain links TRBV5-1 with TRBJ1-1, with TRBD1 matching 7 bases. CDR1 SGHRS and CDR2 YFSETQ come from the germline V gene. Unmatched junction bases numbered 4, after V lost 2 bases and J lost 0 bases. The CDR3 sequence is 15 residues long. CDR3 protein: CASSFGTALNTEAFF. CDR3 nucleotide sequence: TGCGCCAGCAGCTTCGGGACAGCTTTGAACACTGAAGCTTTCTTT. Combining the CDR3 with reference TRBV5-1 and TRBJ1-1 gives the whole variable domain KAGVTQTPRYLIKTRGQQVTLSCSPISGHRSVSWYQQTPGQGLQFLFEYFSETQRNKGNFPGRFSGRQFSNSRSEMNVSTLELGDSALYLCASSFGTALNTEAFFGQGTRLTVV.

The chain links TRBV20-1 to TRBJ2-5, with D perhaps matching TRBD1 (7 bases). The germline V and J ends were trimmed by 6 bases and 2 bases, with 16 bases remaining between them. The CDR3 is 14 residues long. CDR1 and CDR2 from the germline V gene are DFQATT and SNEGSKA (reference sequence). The CDR3 loop is CSARGATGQETQYF. DNA for the CDR3: TGCAGTGCGAGGGGGGCGACAGGGCAAGAGACCCAGTACTTC.

J is TRBJ2-3 and V is TRBV7-2; D gene uncertain. Deletions cut 6 bases from V and 0 bases from J, with 13 bases between. The CDR3 has 15 residues. Per the germline V gene, CDR1 is SGHTA and CDR2 is FQGNSA. The CDR3, as DNA: TGTGCCAGCAGGGAGAGTTATACTAGCACAGATACGCAGTATTTT. It yields the protein CASRESYTSTDTQYF.

This clonotype was picked up a small number of times. The rearrangement links TRBV11-2 to TRBJ1-3; D remains unclear. Trimming stripped 1 base from V and 0 bases from J, with 10 bases between. This CDR3 contains 16 residues. Germline loops: CDR1 SGHAT, CDR2 FQNNGV. DNA of the CDR3: TGTGCCAGCAGCTTAGGTCAGTCGTTCTCTGGAAACACCATATATTTT. Encoded protein: CASSLGQSFSGNTIYF.

This clonotype occurred a few times. This chain joins TRBV20-1 and TRBJ2-5, with 13 nucleotides matching TRBD2. The CDR3 contains 14 residues. V gave up 3 bases and J gave up 5 bases; unmatched junction bases: 3. The germline CDR1 and CDR2 sequences are DFQATT and SNEGSKA (reference sequence). CDR3 bases: TGCAGTGCTAGCGGGACTAGCGGGACGGAGACCCAGTACTTC. It translates to CSASGTSGTETQYF.

The chain recombines TRBV11-2 with TRBJ2-1, with TRBD2 matching 7 bases. This CDR3 region has 16 residues. V lost 5 bases and J lost 0; bases outside the gene matches: 7. From germline, CDR1 is SGHAT and CDR2 FQNNGV. The CDR3 is CASSTQRGRSYNEQFF. CDR3 DNA: TGTGCCAGCAGCACCCAGCGGGGCCGCTCCTACAATGAGCAGTTCTTC.

CDR3 residues: CASSFAGGHQPQHF. DNA of the CDR3: TGTGCCAGCAGCTTTGCAGGGGGCCATCAGCCCCAGCATTTT. V gene TRBV5-6 combines with J gene TRBJ1-5; TRBD1 aligns across 8 bases. The germline CDR1 and CDR2 sequences are SGHDT and YYEEEE. CDR3 size: 14 residues. The trim removed 2 bases at V and 5 bases at J, leaving 3 bases unmatched.

This clonotype has just a few counts. The rearrangement links TRBV12-3 or TRBV12-4 to TRBJ1-1; D may be TRBD1 (5 bases). Trimming removed 6 bases at V and 4 bases at J, with 12 bases between. The CDR3 sequence is 13 residues long. DNA of the CDR3: TGTGCCAGCAGCCCAGGGTGGAGCACTGAAGCTTTCTTT. This sequence encodes CASSPGWSTEAFF.

This chain uses TRBV28 with TRBJ2-5; no clear D. The length of the CDR3 is 15 residues. Trimming took off 2 bases at V and 1 base at J, with 11 bases between the two ends. Germline V gene sequence: CDR1 MDHEN, CDR2 SYDVKM. DNA of the CDR3: TGTGCCAGCAGTTTAAGGTTGCCAGCCCAAGAGACCCAGTACTTC. This sequence encodes CASSLRLPAQETQYF. The whole variable domain, filled in from reference TRBV28 and TRBJ2-5, reads DVKVTQSSRYLVKRTGEKVFLECVQDMDHENMFWYRQDPGLGLRLIYFSYDVKMKEKGDIPEGYSVSREKKERFSLILESASTNQTSMYLCASSLRLPAQETQYFGPGTRLLVL.

The chain uses TRBV29-1 and TRBJ2-5; D not resolved. With 3 bases removed from V and 1 base from J, the gap between germline ends came to 9 bases. The CDR3 loop spans 13 amino acids. Per the germline V gene, CDR1 is SQVTM and CDR2 is ANQGSEA. DNA of the CDR3: TGCAGCGTTGATAAGACCGTCCAAGAGACCCAGTACTTC. Its protein product is CSVDKTVQETQYF.